A selection of T cell receptor beta chains follows, all from one sample in a study of blood T cell repertoires in COVID-19. The assay was immunoSEQ multiplex PCR, and TCRdb's table has in-frame clones only and misses some. The sample has about 220,000 clones; 80% to 85% are singletons. The material sequenced was peripheral blood. All receptors come from a woman younger than 45 who had recovered from COVID-19. CDR3s include the opening cysteine and the closing phenylalanine or tryptophan. The order of the fields is D gene, J gene, CDR3 length, clone size, V gene, CDR3 protein, CDR3 DNA. D genes are given only for firm matches. Expanded clones get a size class; other rows say once, few or many, or leave the size out.

d_call: NA
j_call: TRBJ1-2
cdr3_length: 15
clone_size: NA
v_call: TRBV19
cdr3_aa: CASSPAEAGNYGYTF
cdr3_nt: TGTGCCAGTAGTCCGGCTGAAGCGGGGAACTATGGCTACACCTTC

d_call: NA
j_call: TRBJ1-5
cdr3_length: 18
clone_size: once
v_call: TRBV5-5
cdr3_aa: CASSLAAGGAYSNQPQHF
cdr3_nt: TGTGCCAGCAGCTTGGCCGCGGGGGGGGCCTATAGCAATCAGCCCCAGCATTTT

d_call: NA
j_call: TRBJ2-2
cdr3_length: 13
clone_size: many
v_call: TRBV4-1
cdr3_aa: CASSQGAGGELFF
cdr3_nt: TGCGCCAGCAGCCAAGGTGCGGGCGGGGAGCTGTTTTTT

d_call: NA
j_call: TRBJ1-6
cdr3_length: 16
clone_size: NA
v_call: TRBV28
cdr3_aa: CASSPRGGGRGSPLHF
cdr3_nt: TGTGCCAGCAGTCCGAGGGGGGGCGGAAGAGGTTCACCCCTCCACTTT

d_call: TRBD1
j_call: TRBJ2-5
cdr3_length: 14
clone_size: NA
v_call: TRBV19
cdr3_aa: CASSIRDSPETQYF
cdr3_nt: TGTGCCAGTAGTATCCGGGACAGTCCCGAGACCCAGTACTTC

d_call: NA
j_call: TRBJ1-2
cdr3_length: 15
clone_size: NA
v_call: TRBV6-5
cdr3_aa: CATTWTEGQNYGYTF
cdr3_nt: TGTGCCACAACCTGGACGGAAGGACAGAACTATGGCTACACCTTC

d_call: NA
j_call: TRBJ2-5
cdr3_length: 13
clone_size: NA
v_call: TRBV7-3
cdr3_aa: CASSPGSEETQYF
cdr3_nt: TGTGCCAGCAGCCCAGGGTCCGAAGAGACCCAGTACTTC

d_call: NA
j_call: TRBJ1-2
cdr3_length: 13
clone_size: NA
v_call: TRBV7-9
cdr3_aa: CASSPEVQGGYTF
cdr3_nt: TGTGCCAGCAGCCCGGAAGTCCAGGGTGGCTACACCTTC

d_call: TRBD2
j_call: TRBJ2-7
cdr3_length: 13
clone_size: few
v_call: TRBV28
cdr3_aa: CASSPTSVYEQYF
cdr3_nt: TGTGCCAGCAGCCCCACTAGCGTCTACGAGCAGTACTTC

d_call: TRBD1
j_call: TRBJ1-5
cdr3_length: 15
clone_size: few
v_call: TRBV15
cdr3_aa: CATSETTGARQPQHF
cdr3_nt: TGTGCCACCAGCGAAACTACAGGGGCCAGGCAGCCCCAGCATTTT

d_call: NA
j_call: TRBJ2-1
cdr3_length: 17
clone_size: once
v_call: TRBV5-3
cdr3_aa: CARSLSPATPSGNEQFF
cdr3_nt: TGTGCCAGAAGCTTATCACCCGCGACCCCAAGCGGGAATGAGCAGTTCTTC

d_call: TRBD2
j_call: TRBJ2-5
cdr3_length: 13
clone_size: NA
v_call: TRBV30
cdr3_aa: CACGTSGQETQYF
cdr3_nt: TGTGCCTGCGGGACTAGTGGGCAAGAGACCCAGTACTTC

d_call: NA
j_call: TRBJ1-5
cdr3_length: 14
clone_size: once
v_call: TRBV28
cdr3_aa: CASREPGSNQPQHF
cdr3_nt: TGTGCCAGCAGAGAGCCGGGGAGCAATCAGCCCCAGCATTTT

d_call: NA
j_call: TRBJ2-1
cdr3_length: 13
clone_size: NA
v_call: TRBV11-3
cdr3_aa: CASSPTGYNEQFF
cdr3_nt: TGTGCCAGCAGCCCCACAGGTTACAATGAGCAGTTCTTC

d_call: TRBD1
j_call: TRBJ1-1
cdr3_length: 15
clone_size: few
v_call: TRBV19
cdr3_aa: CASSLDEGANTEAFF
cdr3_nt: TGTGCCAGTAGTCTTGATGAGGGGGCGAACACTGAAGCTTTCTTT

d_call: TRBD2
j_call: TRBJ2-3
cdr3_length: 16
clone_size: once
v_call: TRBV6-2/TRBV6-3
cdr3_aa: CASSYESGRVTDTQYF
cdr3_nt: TGTGCCAGCAGTTACGAGAGCGGGAGGGTCACAGATACGCAGTATTTT

d_call: TRBD1
j_call: TRBJ1-3
cdr3_length: 16
clone_size: NA
v_call: TRBV5-1
cdr3_aa: CASSTGTGHSGNTIYF
cdr3_nt: TGCGCCAGCAGCACCGGGACAGGTCACTCTGGAAACACCATATATTTT

d_call: TRBD2
j_call: TRBJ2-1
cdr3_length: 14
clone_size: once
v_call: TRBV6-4
cdr3_aa: CASSGTSDANEQFF
cdr3_nt: TGTGCCAGCAGTGGGACTAGCGACGCAAATGAGCAGTTCTTC

d_call: NA
j_call: TRBJ2-7
cdr3_length: 12
clone_size: NA
v_call: TRBV2
cdr3_aa: CASSYTSYEQYF
cdr3_nt: TGTGCCAGCAGTTACACCAGCTACGAGCAGTACTTC

d_call: TRBD1
j_call: TRBJ2-6
cdr3_length: 20
clone_size: once
v_call: TRBV7-6
cdr3_aa: CASSIRDRGPINSGANVLTF
cdr3_nt: TGTGCCAGCAGCATTAGAGACAGGGGGCCTATTAACTCTGGGGCCAACGTCCTGACTTTC

d_call: NA
j_call: TRBJ1-1
cdr3_length: 16
clone_size: once
v_call: TRBV18
cdr3_aa: CASSQGVAGRVSEAFF
cdr3_nt: TGTGCCAGCTCACAAGGGGTGGCAGGACGTGTTTCTGAAGCTTTCTTT

d_call: NA
j_call: TRBJ2-2
cdr3_length: 16
clone_size: NA
v_call: TRBV28
cdr3_aa: CASSIGQWGLTGELFF
cdr3_nt: TGTGCCAGCAGTATAGGACAGTGGGGGCTCACCGGGGAGCTGTTTTTT

d_call: TRBD1
j_call: TRBJ1-1
cdr3_length: 15
clone_size: NA
v_call: TRBV27
cdr3_aa: CASAGQGSRNTEAFF
cdr3_nt: TGTGCCAGCGCCGGACAGGGAAGCAGGAACACTGAAGCTTTCTTT

d_call: NA
j_call: TRBJ2-1
cdr3_length: 14
clone_size: once
v_call: TRBV7-9
cdr3_aa: CASSSGYSYNEQFF
cdr3_nt: TGTGCCAGCAGCTCGGGTTATTCCTACAATGAGCAGTTCTTC